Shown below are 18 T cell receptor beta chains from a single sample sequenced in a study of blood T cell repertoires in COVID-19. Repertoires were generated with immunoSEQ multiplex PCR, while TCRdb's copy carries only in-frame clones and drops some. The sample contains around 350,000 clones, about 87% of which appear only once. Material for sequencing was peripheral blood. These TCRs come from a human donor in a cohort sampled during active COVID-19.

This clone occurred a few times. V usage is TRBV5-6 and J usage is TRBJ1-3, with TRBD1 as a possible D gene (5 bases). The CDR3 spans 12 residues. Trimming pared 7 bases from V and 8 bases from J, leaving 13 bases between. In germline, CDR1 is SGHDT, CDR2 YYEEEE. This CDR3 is CASGAHRDTIYF. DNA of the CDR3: TGTGCCAGCGGGGCCCATCGGGACACCATATATTTT.

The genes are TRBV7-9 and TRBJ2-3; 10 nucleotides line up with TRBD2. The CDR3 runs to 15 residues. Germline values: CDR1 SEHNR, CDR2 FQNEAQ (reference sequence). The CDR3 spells CALSGLAGGLDTQYF. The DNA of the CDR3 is TGTGCTCTCTCCGGGTTAGCGGGAGGATTAGATACGCAGTATTTT.

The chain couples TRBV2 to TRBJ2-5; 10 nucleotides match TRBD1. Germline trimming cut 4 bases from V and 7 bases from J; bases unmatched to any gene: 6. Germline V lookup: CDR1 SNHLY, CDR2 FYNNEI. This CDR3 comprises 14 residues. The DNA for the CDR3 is TGTGCCAGCAGTGTCGACAGGGGGCTAGGGACCCAGTACTTC. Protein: CASSVDRGLGTQYF. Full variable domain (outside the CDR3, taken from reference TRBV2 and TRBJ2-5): EPEVTQTPSHQVTQMGQEVILRCVPISNHLYFYWYRQILGQKVEFLVSFYNNEISEKSEIFDDQFSVERPDGSNFTLKIRSTKLEDSAMYFCASSVDRGLGTQYFGPGTRLLVL.

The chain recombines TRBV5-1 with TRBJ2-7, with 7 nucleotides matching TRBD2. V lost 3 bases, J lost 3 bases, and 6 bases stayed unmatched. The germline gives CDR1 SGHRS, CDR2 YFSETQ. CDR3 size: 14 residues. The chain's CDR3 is CASSSGSGVYEQYF. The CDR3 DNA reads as TGCGCCAGCAGCTCCGGCAGCGGGGTCTACGAGCAGTACTTC.

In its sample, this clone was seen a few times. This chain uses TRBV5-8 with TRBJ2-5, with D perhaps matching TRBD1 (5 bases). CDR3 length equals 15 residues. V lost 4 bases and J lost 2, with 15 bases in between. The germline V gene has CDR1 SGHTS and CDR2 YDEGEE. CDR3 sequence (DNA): TGTGCCAGCAGCCCCAGGGATTTGGGGCAAGAGACCCAGTACTTC. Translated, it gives CASSPRDLGQETQYF.

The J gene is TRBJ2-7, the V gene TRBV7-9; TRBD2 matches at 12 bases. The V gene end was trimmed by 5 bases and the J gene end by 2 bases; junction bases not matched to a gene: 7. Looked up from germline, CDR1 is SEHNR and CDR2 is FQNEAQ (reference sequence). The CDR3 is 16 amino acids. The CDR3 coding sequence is TGTGCCAGCAGCGAATGGGGGACTAGCGGGCCCTACGAGCAGTACTTC. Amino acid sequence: CASSEWGTSGPYEQYF.

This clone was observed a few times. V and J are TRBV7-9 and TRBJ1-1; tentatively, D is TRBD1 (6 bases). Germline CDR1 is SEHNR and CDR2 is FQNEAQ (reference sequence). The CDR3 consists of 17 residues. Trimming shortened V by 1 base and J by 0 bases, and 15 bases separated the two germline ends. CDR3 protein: CASSLGAPGTLNTEAFF. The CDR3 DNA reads TGTGCCAGCAGCTTAGGGGCTCCCGGGACATTGAACACTGAAGCTTTCTTT.

CDR3 bases: TGCGCCAGCAGCTTGTTACAGGGGGCGGGCACTGAAGCTTTCTTT. Amino acids: CASSLLQGAGTEAFF. This chain joins TRBV5-1 and TRBJ1-1; 9 nucleotides agree with TRBD1. The J segment lost 4 bases and the V segment lost 1 base, leaving 5 bases of the junction unmatched. The CDR3 sequence is 15 residues long. Looked up from germline, CDR1 is SGHRS and CDR2 is YFSETQ. The entire variable domain, with the rest obtained from reference TRBV5-1 and TRBJ1-1, is as follows: KAGVTQTPRYLIKTRGQQVTLSCSPISGHRSVSWYQQTPGQGLQFLFEYFSETQRNKGNFPGRFSGRQFSNSRSEMNVSTLELGDSALYLCASSLLQGAGTEAFFGQGTRLTVV.

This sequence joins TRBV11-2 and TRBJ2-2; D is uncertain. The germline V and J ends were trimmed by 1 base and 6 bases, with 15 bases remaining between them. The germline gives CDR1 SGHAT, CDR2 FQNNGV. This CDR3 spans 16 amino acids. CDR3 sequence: CASSLVLLKGAGELFF. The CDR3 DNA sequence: TGTGCCAGCAGCTTAGTTCTACTAAAAGGAGCCGGGGAGCTGTTTTTT.

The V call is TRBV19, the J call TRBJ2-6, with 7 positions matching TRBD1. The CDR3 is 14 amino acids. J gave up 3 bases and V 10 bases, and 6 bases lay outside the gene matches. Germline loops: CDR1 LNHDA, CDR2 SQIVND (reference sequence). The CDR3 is CATDRVFGANVLTF. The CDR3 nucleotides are TGTGCCACCGACAGGGTCTTTGGGGCCAACGTCCTGACTTTC.

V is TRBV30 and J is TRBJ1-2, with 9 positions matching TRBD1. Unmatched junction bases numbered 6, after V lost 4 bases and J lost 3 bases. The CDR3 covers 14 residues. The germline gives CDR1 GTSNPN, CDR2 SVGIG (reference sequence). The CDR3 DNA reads TGTGCCTGGAATCCGGGACAGGGACACTATGGCTACACCTTC. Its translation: CAWNPGQGHYGYTF. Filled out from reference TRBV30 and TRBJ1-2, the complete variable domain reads SQTIHQWPATLVQPVGSPLSLECTVEGTSNPNLYWYRQAAGRGLQLLFYSVGIGQISSEVPQNLSASRPQDRQFILSSKKLLLSDSGFYLCAWNPGQGHYGYTFGSGTRLTVV.

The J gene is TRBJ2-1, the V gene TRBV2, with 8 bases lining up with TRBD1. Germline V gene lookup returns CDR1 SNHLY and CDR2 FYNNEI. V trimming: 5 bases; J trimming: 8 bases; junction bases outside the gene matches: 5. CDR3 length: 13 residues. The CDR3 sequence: CASSPDRDDEQFF. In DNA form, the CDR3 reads TGTGCCAGCAGTCCGGACAGGGACGATGAGCAGTTCTTC. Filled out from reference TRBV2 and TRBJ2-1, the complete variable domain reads EPEVTQTPSHQVTQMGQEVILRCVPISNHLYFYWYRQILGQKVEFLVSFYNNEISEKSEIFDDQFSVERPDGSNFTLKIRSTKLEDSAMYFCASSPDRDDEQFFGPGTRLTVL.

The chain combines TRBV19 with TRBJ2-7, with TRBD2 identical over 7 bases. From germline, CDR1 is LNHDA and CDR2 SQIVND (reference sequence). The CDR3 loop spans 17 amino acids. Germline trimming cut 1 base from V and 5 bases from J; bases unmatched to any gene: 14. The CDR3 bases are TGTGCCAGTAGTATAGGCCTCGGGGCAGACGCGGGGGACGAGCAGTACTTC. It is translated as CASSIGLGADAGDEQYF.

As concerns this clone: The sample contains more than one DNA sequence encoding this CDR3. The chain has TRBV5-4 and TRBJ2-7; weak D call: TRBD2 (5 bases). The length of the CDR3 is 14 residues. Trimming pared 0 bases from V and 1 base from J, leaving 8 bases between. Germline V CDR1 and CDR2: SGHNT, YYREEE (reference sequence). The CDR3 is CASSLGRGSYEQYF. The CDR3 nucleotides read TGTGCCAGCAGCTTGGGTCGGGGTTCCTACGAGCAGTACTTC.

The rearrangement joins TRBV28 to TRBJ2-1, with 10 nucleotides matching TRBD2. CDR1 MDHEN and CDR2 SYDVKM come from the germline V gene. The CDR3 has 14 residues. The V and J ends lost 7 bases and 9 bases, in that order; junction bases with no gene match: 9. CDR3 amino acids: CASTPQAGGGEQFF. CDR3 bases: TGTGCCAGCACGCCCCAAGCGGGAGGGGGTGAGCAGTTCTTC.

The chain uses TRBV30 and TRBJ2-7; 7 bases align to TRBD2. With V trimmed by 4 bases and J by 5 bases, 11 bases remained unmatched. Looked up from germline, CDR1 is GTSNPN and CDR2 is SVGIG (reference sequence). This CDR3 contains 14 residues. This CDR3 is CAWTLRAAGDEQYF. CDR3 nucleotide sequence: TGTGCCTGGACCCTTCGGGCCGCGGGGGACGAGCAGTACTTC.

The CDR3 loop reads CASSTLDRGYGYTF. In nucleotides, the CDR3 is TGCGCCAGCAGCACCCTTGACAGGGGCTATGGCTACACCTTC. V and J are TRBV5-1 and TRBJ1-2, with TRBD1 matching 8 bases. V lost 4 bases and J lost 4; bases outside the gene matches: 6. CDR3 length: 14 amino acids. Germline assignment: CDR1 SGHRS and CDR2 YFSETQ.

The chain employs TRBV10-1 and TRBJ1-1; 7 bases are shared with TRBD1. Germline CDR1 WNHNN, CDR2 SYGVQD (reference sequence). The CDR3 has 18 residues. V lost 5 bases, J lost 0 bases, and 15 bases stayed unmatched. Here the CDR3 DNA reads TGCGCCAGCAGTCGAGCTTACAGGGGTCGGGGTATGAACACTGAAGCTTTCTTT. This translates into CASSRAYRGRGMNTEAFF.